Below, 31 T cell receptor beta chains from the same sample are listed, as sequenced in a study of identical twins. TCRdb called the 5' RACE reads again in MiXCR, with one record for every CDR3 protein. The sample has about 720,000 distinct CDR3 sequences; 15% to 20% are singletons. A further study also used this sample, focusing on T cells expressing NK-cell markers.

The sample comprised PBMCs. These receptors were taken from a woman aged 18-29 years in good health.

On this clonotype itself: This may be a read error: a much more frequent sequence differs by one nucleotide. The chain employs TRBV20-1 and TRBJ1-4; 9 bases agree with TRBD1. Germline V lookup: CDR1 DFQATT, CDR2 SNEGSKA (reference sequence). With 3 bases clipped from V and 10 bases from J, the junction kept 12 bases outside the gene matches. CDR3 size: 15 residues. CDR3 DNA sequence: TGCAGTGCTAGGGAAATTGGACAGGGGCAGGGAAAACTGTTTTTT. This translates into CSAREIGQGQGKLFF.

This clonotype was found many times. The gene calls are TRBV7-9 and TRBJ1-1; D remains unclear. The ends were cut back, 3 bases at V and 8 bases at J, with 10 bases in the middle. Germline V gene sequence: CDR1 SEHNR, CDR2 FQNEAQ (reference sequence). The CDR3 runs to 12 residues. The CDR3 loop reads CASSFPDGEAFF. The CDR3 DNA reads TGTGCCAGCAGCTTCCCGGACGGCGAAGCTTTCTTT.

V gene TRBV12-3 or TRBV12-4 combines with J gene TRBJ2-7; no clear D. The CDR3 spans 16 residues. V lost 3 bases and J lost 5, with 20 bases in between. Here the CDR3 reads CASSLTRSNSRHEQYF. As DNA, the CDR3 is TGTGCCAGCAGTTTGACCCGGTCAAACTCCAGGCACGAGCAGTACTTC.

The table lists this clonotype with a few counts. V usage is TRBV7-9 and J usage is TRBJ2-2, with 10 bases matching TRBD1. Losses at the gene ends were 5 bases for V and 5 bases for J; bases not matched to a gene: 2. The CDR3 consists of 14 residues. Germline lookup yields CDR1 SEHNR and CDR2 FQNEAQ (reference sequence). CDR3 protein: CASSGTGVTGELFF. As DNA, the CDR3 is TGTGCCAGCAGCGGGACAGGGGTGACCGGGGAGCTGTTTTTT.

This clonotype was counted many times. The CDR3 loop is CATSRPGLAEETQYF. CDR3 nucleotides: TGTGCCACCAGCCGTCCGGGACTAGCGGAAGAGACCCAGTACTTC. V gene TRBV15 combines with J gene TRBJ2-5; the match to TRBD2 covers 11 bases. The CDR3 spans 15 residues. Germline trimming cut 5 bases from V and 3 bases from J; bases unmatched to any gene: 5. The V gene's germline CDR1 is LNHNV and CDR2 YYDKDF (reference sequence).

The V call is TRBV24-1, the J call TRBJ2-7, with 8 bases matching TRBD2. V shed 3 bases, J shed 2 bases, and the junction held 5 bases outside the gene matches. The CDR3 runs to 15 residues. Germline CDR1 KGHDR, CDR2 SFDVKD. The CDR3 spells CATSDKRGRPYEQYF. CDR3 nucleotides: TGTGCCACCAGTGATAAGCGGGGGAGACCCTACGAGCAGTACTTC.

The genes are TRBV10-3 and TRBJ2-3; TRBD1 might be the D (6 bases). Germline CDR1 ENHRY, CDR2 SYGVKD. This CDR3 is built from 17 residues. V lost 4 bases, J lost 0 bases, and 17 bases lay in between. CDR3 sequence reads: CAISGAPGQTSTDTQYF. In DNA form, the CDR3 reads TGTGCCATCAGTGGGGCCCCAGGACAGACGAGCACAGATACGCAGTATTTT.

This sequence joins TRBV29-1 and TRBJ2-2; no clear D gene. The CDR3 sequence is 14 residues long. Trimming pared 1 base from V and 1 base from J, leaving 7 bases between. Germline CDR1 and CDR2: SQVTM and ANQGSEA. CDR3 in DNA: TGCAGCGTTGAAGGTCAGCTGAACACCGGGGAGCTGTTTTTT. Amino acids: CSVEGQLNTGELFF.

V is TRBV5-1 and J is TRBJ2-1, with 10 nucleotides matching TRBD1. CDR1 is SGHRS, CDR2 YFSETQ, per germline. This CDR3 spans 16 amino acids. With 4 bases clipped from V and 4 bases from J, the junction kept 8 bases outside the gene matches. The CDR3 protein is CASSGPGQGRYNEQFF. As DNA, the CDR3 is TGCGCCAGCAGCGGTCCGGGACAGGGGAGGTACAATGAGCAGTTCTTC. Filled out from reference TRBV5-1 and TRBJ2-1, the complete variable domain reads KAGVTQTPRYLIKTRGQQVTLSCSPISGHRSVSWYQQTPGQGLQFLFEYFSETQRNKGNFPGRFSGRQFSNSRSEMNVSTLELGDSALYLCASSGPGQGRYNEQFFGPGTRLTVL.

This clonotype was seen a handful of times. The CDR3 protein is CAISDTGTESYEQYF. CDR3 in DNA: TGTGCCATCAGTGACACCGGGACAGAGTCATACGAGCAGTACTTC. The chain links TRBV10-3 to TRBJ2-7, with 7 bases matching TRBD1. The length of the CDR3 is 15 residues. V shed 3 bases, J shed 4 bases, and the junction held 9 bases outside the gene matches. CDR1 is ENHRY and CDR2 is SYGVKD in the germline V gene.

V usage is TRBV2 and J usage is TRBJ2-7; tentative D call: TRBD2 (6 bases). Germline assignment: CDR1 SNHLY and CDR2 FYNNEI. The CDR3 loop spans 14 amino acids. Trimming removed 6 bases at V and 1 base at J, with 13 bases between. The DNA of the CDR3 is TGTGCCAGCAGGCGGGACCGGTTATCCTACGAGCAGTACTTC. This codes for CASRRDRLSYEQYF.

The chain combines TRBV5-1 with TRBJ2-1, with D perhaps TRBD1 (7 bases). CDR1 SGHRS and CDR2 YFSETQ come from the germline V gene. With 1 base removed from V and 6 bases from J, the gap between germline ends came to 11 bases. The CDR3 consists of 14 residues. The CDR3 loop reads CASSLYQGGNEQFF. CDR3 nucleotide sequence: TGCGCCAGCAGCTTGTATCAGGGGGGCAATGAGCAGTTCTTC.

The V gene is TRBV20-1, the J gene TRBJ1-4; unclear D gene. The CDR3 runs to 14 residues. The germline V and J ends were trimmed by 6 bases and 7 bases, with 18 bases remaining between them. The germline V gene has CDR1 DFQATT and CDR2 SNEGSKA (reference sequence). The CDR3 DNA is TGCAGTGCAAATAGAGCGACACGGGGTGAAAAACTGTTTTTT. Amino acids: CSANRATRGEKLFF.

This sequence joins TRBV18 and TRBJ2-2; D is perhaps TRBD1 or TRBD2 (6 bases each). The CDR3 extends over 16 amino acids. Germline CDR1 KGHSH, CDR2 LQKENI. Trimming left V 2 bases short and J 4 bases short, with 14 bases between. CDR3 region: CASSPSGGPGTGELFF. CDR3 bases: TGTGCCAGCTCACCATCCGGGGGCCCGGGCACCGGGGAGCTGTTTTTT.

Worth noting for this clonotype: Compared with germline, one end of the junction differs, possibly owing to a read error. The chain employs TRBV4-2 and TRBJ2-1; D gene uncertain. Germline lookup yields CDR1 LGHNA and CDR2 YNFKEQ. CDR3 length equals 13 residues. CDR3: CASGQGLVNEQFF. The CDR3 coding sequence is TGTGCCAGCGGCCAAGGGCTCGTCAATGAGCAGTTCTTC.

This chain uses TRBV5-1 with TRBJ2-3; D ambiguous. CDR3 length equals 13 residues. Germline V CDR1 and CDR2: SGHRS, YFSETQ. The ends were cut back, 6 bases at V and 0 bases at J, with 8 bases in the middle. The CDR3 reads CASIPFSTDTQYF. The CDR3 region has the DNA TGCGCCAGCATCCCCTTTAGCACAGATACGCAGTATTTT. Variable domain in full (rest from reference TRBV5-1 and TRBJ2-3): KAGVTQTPRYLIKTRGQQVTLSCSPISGHRSVSWYQQTPGQGLQFLFEYFSETQRNKGNFPGRFSGRQFSNSRSEMNVSTLELGDSALYLCASIPFSTDTQYFGPGTRLTVL.

This clonotype was picked up a small number of times. A read error may produce the germline difference seen at one junction end. The V and J genes are TRBV20-1 and TRBJ1-1; D ambiguous. Per the germline V gene, CDR1 is DFQATT and CDR2 is SNEGSKA (reference sequence). CDR3 size: 12 residues. As DNA, the CDR3 is TGCAGTGCTAGTAGAAATAGAGCTGAGGCTTTCTTT. Translating it yields CSASRNRAEAFF.

This clonotype was detected only a few times. V gene TRBV2 combines with J gene TRBJ2-7; the match to TRBD2 covers 7 bases. V was clipped by 7 bases and J by 6 bases; unmatched bases: 15. Germline assignment: CDR1 SNHLY and CDR2 FYNNEI. CDR3 length: 15 residues. The CDR3 here is CASTNLAVVGGEQYF. The CDR3 DNA reads TGTGCCAGCACCAACCTAGCGGTGGTGGGTGGCGAGCAGTACTTC.

The genes are TRBV7-2 and TRBJ1-5; D is possibly TRBD1 (5 bases). Trimming left V 1 base short and J 8 bases short, with 21 bases between. Germline CDR1 is SGHTA and CDR2 is FQGNSA. The CDR3 length is 17 residues. The CDR3 DNA sequence: TGTGCCAGCAGCTTAGTCGGCGGGGCCGCATTAGGAGAGCCCCAGCATTTT. Protein sequence: CASSLVGGAALGEPQHF.

This clonotype was found once. The DNA of the CDR3 is TGTGCCACCAGCAGGGCCCTCGAGAGGGCAAACGAGCAGTACTTC. Protein product: CATSRALERANEQYF. The genes are TRBV15 and TRBJ2-7, with a weak D call TRBD2 (5 bases). CDR3 size: 15 residues. V was cut by 3 bases and J by 5 bases, with 17 bases left in between. CDR1 is LNHNV, CDR2 YYDKDF, per germline (reference sequence).

V is TRBV5-6 and J is TRBJ2-2, with TRBD2 as a possible D gene (5 bases). Trimming took off 4 bases at V and 4 bases at J, with 8 bases between the two ends. Looked up from germline, CDR1 is SGHDT and CDR2 is YYEEEE. The CDR3 is 13 amino acids. DNA of the CDR3: TGTGCCAGCAGCAGAGGGAGCACCGGGGAGCTGTTTTTT. Amino acid sequence: CASSRGSTGELFF. The whole variable domain, remainder taken from reference TRBV5-6 and TRBJ2-2, is DAGVTQSPTHLIKTRGQQVTLRCSPKSGHDTVSWYQQALGQGPQFIFQYYEEEERQRGNFPDRFSGHQFPNYSSELNVNALLLGDSALYLCASSRGSTGELFFGEGSRLTVL.

The chain uses TRBV10-1 and TRBJ2-7, with D perhaps matching TRBD1 or TRBD2 (5 bases each). Germline V gene data show CDR1 as WNHNN and CDR2 as SYGVQD (reference sequence). Trimming shortened V by 2 bases and J by 5 bases, and 13 bases separated the two germline ends. The CDR3 length is 14 residues. The CDR3 sequence is CASSEMGTSNEQYF. For the CDR3, the DNA is TGCGCCAGCAGTGAGATGGGGACGAGCAACGAGCAGTACTTC.

The V gene is TRBV6-1, the J gene TRBJ1-1; D unresolved. The germline gives CDR1 MNHNS, CDR2 SASEGT. This CDR3 is built from 16 residues. CDR3 amino acids: CAAQRAEILLRTEAFF. The CDR3 DNA reads as TGTGCTGCCCAACGGGCGGAAATCCTACTGCGAACTGAAGCTTTCTTT.

This clonotype was found a few times. J is TRBJ1-2 and V is TRBV20-1; unclear D gene. The length of the CDR3 is 12 residues. CDR1 is DFQATT and CDR2 is SNEGSKA in the germline V gene (reference sequence). V lost 6 bases and J lost 4, with 12 bases in between. The CDR3 sequence is CSAPIQSYGYTF. The CDR3 DNA reads TGCAGTGCCCCGATACAGTCCTATGGCTACACCTTC.

The chain couples TRBV12-3 or TRBV12-4 to TRBJ1-1; D unclear. The germline V and J ends were trimmed by 0 bases and 0 bases, with 11 bases remaining between them. The CDR3 consists of 16 residues. CDR3: CASSLARSLMNTEAFF. CDR3 nucleotides: TGTGCCAGCAGTTTAGCCAGGAGCCTGATGAACACTGAAGCTTTCTTT.

V and J are TRBV20-1 and TRBJ2-7, with D unclear. The CDR3 spans 11 residues. CDR1 is DFQATT and CDR2 is SNEGSKA in the germline V gene (reference sequence). V shed 3 bases and J shed 9 bases, with 12 bases lying between them. The CDR3 here is CSASDLAGQYF. Here the CDR3 DNA reads TGCAGTGCTAGTGATTTGGCAGGGCAGTACTTC.

This clonotype was observed a few times. The chain joins TRBV20-1 to TRBJ2-1; the D is unclear. V gave up 0 bases and J gave up 3 bases, with 15 bases separating them. The CDR3 runs to 16 residues. Germline CDR1 DFQATT, CDR2 SNEGSKA (reference sequence). The CDR3 loop is CSARDLRRLDYNEQFF. The CDR3 nucleotides are TGCAGTGCTAGAGATCTGAGGCGGCTAGACTACAATGAGCAGTTCTTC.

CDR3 loop: CSARDRWPRQYF. DNA for the CDR3: TGCAGTGCTAGAGATCGGTGGCCTAGGCAGTATTTT. The chain has TRBV20-1 and TRBJ2-3; no definite D call. V dropped 0 bases and J dropped 11 bases, with 12 bases sitting between them. The CDR3 consists of 12 residues. CDR1 and CDR2 (germline): DFQATT, SNEGSKA (reference sequence).

This clonotype occurred a few times. V is TRBV20-1 and J is TRBJ2-3; 9 nucleotides agree with TRBD2. V lost 2 bases to trimming and J lost 6 bases; unmatched junction nucleotides: 6. Germline values: CDR1 DFQATT, CDR2 SNEGSKA (reference sequence). The CDR3 is made up of 14 amino acids. The chain's CDR3 is CSARLAGISDTQYF. CDR3 in DNA: TGCAGTGCTAGACTAGCGGGGATTTCGGATACGCAGTATTTT.

The rearrangement links TRBV28 to TRBJ2-5; TRBD1 or TRBD2 may be the D gene (5 bases each). Germline assignment: CDR1 MDHEN and CDR2 SYDVKM. The CDR3 consists of 17 residues. Trimming removed 1 base at V and 2 bases at J, with 17 bases between. The CDR3 protein is CASSLLGVSPAQETQYF. CDR3 DNA sequence: TGTGCCAGCAGTTTATTGGGGGTATCCCCCGCACAAGAGACCCAGTACTTC.

This clonotype was seen a few times. The rearrangement joins TRBV7-6 to TRBJ2-7, with D possibly being TRBD2 (5 bases). CDR3 length: 16 amino acids. V lost 6 bases, J lost 10 bases, and 28 bases lay in between. CDR1 is SGHVS and CDR2 is FNYEAQ in the germline V gene. Written as DNA, the CDR3 is TGTGCCAGCAGGCCCGGCCCGAGGGCCCCCTACGAGAGTCAGTACTTC. This codes for CASRPGPRAPYESQYF.